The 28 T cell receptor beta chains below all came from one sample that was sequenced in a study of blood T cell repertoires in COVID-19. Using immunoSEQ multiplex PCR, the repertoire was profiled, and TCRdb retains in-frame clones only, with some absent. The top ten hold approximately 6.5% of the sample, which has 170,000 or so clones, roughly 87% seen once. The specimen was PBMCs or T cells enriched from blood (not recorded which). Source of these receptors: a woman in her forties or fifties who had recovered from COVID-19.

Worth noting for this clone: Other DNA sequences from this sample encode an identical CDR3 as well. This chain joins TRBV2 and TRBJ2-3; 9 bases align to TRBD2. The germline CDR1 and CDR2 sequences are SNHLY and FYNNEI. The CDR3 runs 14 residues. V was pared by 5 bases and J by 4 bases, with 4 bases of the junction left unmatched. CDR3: CASSLSGRADTQYF. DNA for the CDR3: TGTGCCAGCAGTCTTAGCGGGAGAGCAGATACGCAGTATTTT.

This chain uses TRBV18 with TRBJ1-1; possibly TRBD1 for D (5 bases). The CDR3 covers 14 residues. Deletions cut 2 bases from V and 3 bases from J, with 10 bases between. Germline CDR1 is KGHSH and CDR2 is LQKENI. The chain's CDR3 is CASSPREGDTEAFF. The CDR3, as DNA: TGTGCCAGCTCACCAAGGGAAGGGGACACTGAAGCTTTCTTT.

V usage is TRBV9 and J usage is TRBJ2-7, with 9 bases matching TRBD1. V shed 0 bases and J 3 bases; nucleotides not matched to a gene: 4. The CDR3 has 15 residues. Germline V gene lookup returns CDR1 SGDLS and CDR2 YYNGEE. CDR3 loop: CASSVEEGQGYEQYF. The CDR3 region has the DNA TGTGCCAGCAGCGTAGAGGAGGGACAGGGCTACGAGCAGTACTTC.

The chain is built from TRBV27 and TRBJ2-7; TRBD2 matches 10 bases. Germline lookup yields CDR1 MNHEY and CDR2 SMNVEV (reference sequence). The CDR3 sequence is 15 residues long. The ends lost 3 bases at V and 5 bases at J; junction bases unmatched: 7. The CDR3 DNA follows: TGTGCCAGCAGTTTCAGCGGGAGGGCCGGGAACGAGCAGTACTTC. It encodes CASSFSGRAGNEQYF.

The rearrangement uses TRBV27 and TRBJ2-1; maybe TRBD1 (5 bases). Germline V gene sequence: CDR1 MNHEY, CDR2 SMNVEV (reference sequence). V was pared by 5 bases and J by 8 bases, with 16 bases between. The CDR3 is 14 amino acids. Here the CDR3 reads CASSPRSGLDEQFF. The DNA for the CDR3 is TGTGCCAGCAGTCCCAGATCAGGGCTCGATGAGCAGTTCTTC.

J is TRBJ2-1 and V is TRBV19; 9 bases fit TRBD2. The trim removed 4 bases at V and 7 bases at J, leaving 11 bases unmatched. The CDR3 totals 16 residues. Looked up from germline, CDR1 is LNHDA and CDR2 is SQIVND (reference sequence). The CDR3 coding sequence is TGTGCCAGTAGTAATTCCCTAGCGGGGTGGGGGAATGAGCAGTTCTTC. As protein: CASSNSLAGWGNEQFF.

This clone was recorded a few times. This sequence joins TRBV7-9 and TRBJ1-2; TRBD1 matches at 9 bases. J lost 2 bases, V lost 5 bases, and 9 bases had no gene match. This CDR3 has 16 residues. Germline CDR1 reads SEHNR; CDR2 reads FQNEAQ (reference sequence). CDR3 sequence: CASSPLRQGVNYGYTF. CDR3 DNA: TGTGCCAGCAGCCCCTTAAGACAGGGGGTGAACTATGGCTACACCTTC. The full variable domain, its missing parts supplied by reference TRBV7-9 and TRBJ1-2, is DTGVSQNPRHKITKRGQNVTFRCDPISEHNRLYWYRQTLGQGPEFLTYFQNEAQLEKSRLLSDRFSAERPKGSFSTLEIQRTEQGDSAMYLCASSPLRQGVNYGYTFGSGTRLTVV.

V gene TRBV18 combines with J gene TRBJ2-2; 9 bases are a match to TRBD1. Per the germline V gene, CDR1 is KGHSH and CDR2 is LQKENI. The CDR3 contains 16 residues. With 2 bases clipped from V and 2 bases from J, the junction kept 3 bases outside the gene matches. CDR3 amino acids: CASSPWDRENTGELFF. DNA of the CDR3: TGTGCCAGCTCACCATGGGACAGGGAAAACACCGGGGAGCTGTTTTTT.

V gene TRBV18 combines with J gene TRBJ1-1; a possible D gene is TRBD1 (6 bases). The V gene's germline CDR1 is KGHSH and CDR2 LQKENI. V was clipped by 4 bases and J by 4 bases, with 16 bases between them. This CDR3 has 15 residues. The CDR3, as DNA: TGTGCCAGCTCACAAGCGACAGGTTTCGCCACTGAAGCTTTCTTT. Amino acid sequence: CASSQATGFATEAFF.

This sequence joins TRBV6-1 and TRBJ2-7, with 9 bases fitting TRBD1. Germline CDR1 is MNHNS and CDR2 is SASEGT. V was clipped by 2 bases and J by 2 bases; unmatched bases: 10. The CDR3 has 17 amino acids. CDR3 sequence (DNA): TGTGCCAGCAGTGAACTGGGTATAGGGACAGGGACCTACGAGCAGTACTTC. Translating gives CASSELGIGTGTYEQYF.

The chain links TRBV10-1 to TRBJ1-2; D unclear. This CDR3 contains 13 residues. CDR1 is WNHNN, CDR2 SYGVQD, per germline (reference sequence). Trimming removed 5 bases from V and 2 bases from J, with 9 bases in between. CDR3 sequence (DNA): TGCGCCAGCAGTCCTACACAGAACTATGGCTACACCTTC. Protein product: CASSPTQNYGYTF.

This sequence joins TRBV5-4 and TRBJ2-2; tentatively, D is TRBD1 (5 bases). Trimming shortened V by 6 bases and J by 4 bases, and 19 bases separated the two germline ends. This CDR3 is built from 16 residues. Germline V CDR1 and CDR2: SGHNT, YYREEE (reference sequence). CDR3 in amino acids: CASTSLDGASTGELFF. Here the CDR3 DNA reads TGTGCCAGCACCTCCTTGGATGGGGCTTCCACCGGGGAGCTGTTTTTT.

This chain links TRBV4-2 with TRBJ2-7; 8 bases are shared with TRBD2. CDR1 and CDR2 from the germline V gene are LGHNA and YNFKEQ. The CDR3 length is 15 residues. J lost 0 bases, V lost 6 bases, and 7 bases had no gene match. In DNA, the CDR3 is TGTGCCAGCAGATCTGCGGGAGGTCTCTCCTACGAGCAGTACTTC. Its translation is CASRSAGGLSYEQYF.

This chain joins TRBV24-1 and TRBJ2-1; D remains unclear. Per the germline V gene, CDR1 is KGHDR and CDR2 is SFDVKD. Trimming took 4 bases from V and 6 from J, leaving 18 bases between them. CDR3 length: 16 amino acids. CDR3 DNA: TGTGCCACCAGTGACCCCGACAACAGTGGTGGCAATGAGCAGTTCTTC. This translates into CATSDPDNSGGNEQFF.

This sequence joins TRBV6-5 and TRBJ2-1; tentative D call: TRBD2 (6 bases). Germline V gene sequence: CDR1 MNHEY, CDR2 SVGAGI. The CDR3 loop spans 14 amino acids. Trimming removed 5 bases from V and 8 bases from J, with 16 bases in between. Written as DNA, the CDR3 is TGTGCCAGCAGTAAGACTAGTAAGGGCCATGAGCAGTTCTTC. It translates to CASSKTSKGHEQFF.

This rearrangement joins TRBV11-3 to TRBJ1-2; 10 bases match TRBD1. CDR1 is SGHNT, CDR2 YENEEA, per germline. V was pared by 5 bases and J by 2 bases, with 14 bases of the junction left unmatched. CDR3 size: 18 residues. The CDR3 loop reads CASSATPGQGNLNYGYTF. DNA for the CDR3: TGTGCCAGCAGCGCGACCCCGGGACAGGGGAATCTCAACTATGGCTACACCTTC. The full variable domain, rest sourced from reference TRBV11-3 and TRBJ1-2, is EAGVVQSPRYKIIEKKQPVAFWCNPISGHNTLYWYLQNLGQGPELLIRYENEEAVDDSQLPKDRFSAERLKGVDSTLKIQPAELGDSAVYLCASSATPGQGNLNYGYTFGSGTRLTVV.

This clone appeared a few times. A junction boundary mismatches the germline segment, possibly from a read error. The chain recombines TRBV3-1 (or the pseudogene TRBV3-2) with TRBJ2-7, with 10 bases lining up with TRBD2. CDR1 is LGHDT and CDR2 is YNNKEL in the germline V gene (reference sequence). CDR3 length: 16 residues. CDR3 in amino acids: CASSQARTSGSHEQYF. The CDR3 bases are TGTGCCAGCAGCCAGGCTCGGACTAGCGGCTCCCACGAGCAGTACTTC.

The CDR3 DNA is TGCGCCAGCAGTCAGTTCACAGGGGCAGATACGCAGTATTTT. Translated, it gives CASSQFTGADTQYF. The rearrangement uses TRBV10-2 and TRBJ2-3; the match to TRBD1 covers 7 bases. The CDR3 totals 14 residues. V lost 5 bases, J lost 4 bases, and 6 bases stayed unmatched. Germline assignment: CDR1 WSHSY and CDR2 SAAADI.

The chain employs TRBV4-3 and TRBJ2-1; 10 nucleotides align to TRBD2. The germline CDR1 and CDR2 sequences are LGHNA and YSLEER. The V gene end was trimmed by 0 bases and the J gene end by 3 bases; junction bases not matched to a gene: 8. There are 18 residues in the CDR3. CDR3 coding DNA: TGCGCCAGCAGCCAAGATCTTGAGGGGACTAGCGTCTACAATGAGCAGTTCTTC. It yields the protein CASSQDLEGTSVYNEQFF.

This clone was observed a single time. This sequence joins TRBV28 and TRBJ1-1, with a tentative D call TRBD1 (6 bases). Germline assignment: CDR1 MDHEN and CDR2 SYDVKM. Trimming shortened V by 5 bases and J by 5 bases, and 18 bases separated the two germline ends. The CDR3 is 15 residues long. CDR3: CASSPRGGGRTEAFF. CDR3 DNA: TGTGCCAGCAGTCCTAGGGGAGGGGGGAGGACTGAAGCTTTCTTT. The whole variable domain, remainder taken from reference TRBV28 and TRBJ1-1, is DVKVTQSSRYLVKRTGEKVFLECVQDMDHENMFWYRQDPGLGLRLIYFSYDVKMKEKGDIPEGYSVSREKKERFSLILESASTNQTSMYLCASSPRGGGRTEAFFGQGTRLTVV.

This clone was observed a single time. As DNA, the CDR3 is TGTGCCAGCAGCTCCCGGGACAGGCTAGGCGAGCAGTACTTC. It specifies CASSSRDRLGEQYF. The rearrangement joins TRBV11-1 to TRBJ2-7, with TRBD1 matching over 8 bases. Germline-derived CDR1 and CDR2 are SGHAT and FQDESV (reference sequence). V lost 4 bases and J lost 6; bases outside the gene matches: 8. CDR3 length: 14 residues.

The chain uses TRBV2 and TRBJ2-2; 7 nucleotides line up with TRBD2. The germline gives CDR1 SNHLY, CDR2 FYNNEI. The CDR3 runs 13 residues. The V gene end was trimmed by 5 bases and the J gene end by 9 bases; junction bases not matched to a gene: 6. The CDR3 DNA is TGTGCCAGCAGTACGTCCGGGACTAGGGAGCTGTTTTTT. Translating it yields CASSTSGTRELFF.

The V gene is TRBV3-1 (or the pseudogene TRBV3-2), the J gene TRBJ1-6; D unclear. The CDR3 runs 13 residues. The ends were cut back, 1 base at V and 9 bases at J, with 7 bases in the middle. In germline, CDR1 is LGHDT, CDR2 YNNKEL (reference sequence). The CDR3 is CASSQGRSSPLHF. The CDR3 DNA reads TGTGCCAGCAGCCAAGGGAGAAGTTCACCCCTCCACTTT.

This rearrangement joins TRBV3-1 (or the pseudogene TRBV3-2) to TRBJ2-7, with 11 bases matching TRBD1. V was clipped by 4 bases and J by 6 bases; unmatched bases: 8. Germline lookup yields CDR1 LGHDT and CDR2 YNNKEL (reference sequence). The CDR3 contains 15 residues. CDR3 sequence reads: CASSRSGTGGGEQYF. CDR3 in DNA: TGTGCCAGCAGCCGATCCGGGACAGGGGGTGGCGAGCAGTACTTC.

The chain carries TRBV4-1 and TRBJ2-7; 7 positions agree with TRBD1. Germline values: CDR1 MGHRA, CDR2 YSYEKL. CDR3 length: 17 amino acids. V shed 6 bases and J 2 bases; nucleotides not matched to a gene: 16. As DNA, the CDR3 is TGCGCCAGCAGTCCTCTAACTACCGGGACAGACCCCTACGAGCAGTACTTC. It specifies CASSPLTTGTDPYEQYF.

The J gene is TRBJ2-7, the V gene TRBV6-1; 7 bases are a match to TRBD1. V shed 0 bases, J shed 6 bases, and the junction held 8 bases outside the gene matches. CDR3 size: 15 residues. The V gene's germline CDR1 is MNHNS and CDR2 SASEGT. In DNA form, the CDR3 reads TGTGCCAGCAGTGAAGCAGGTGGACAGGCCTCCGAGCAGTACTTC. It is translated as CASSEAGGQASEQYF.

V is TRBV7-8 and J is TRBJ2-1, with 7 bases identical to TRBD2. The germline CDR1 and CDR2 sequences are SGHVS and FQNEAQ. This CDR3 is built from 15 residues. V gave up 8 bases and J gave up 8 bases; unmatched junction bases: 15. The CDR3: CASRAGEGFRDEQFF. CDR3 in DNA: TGTGCCAGCCGGGCGGGGGAGGGTTTCAGGGATGAGCAGTTCTTC.

This chain's CDR3 is CASSQGQGLGYTF. The DNA for the CDR3 is TGTGCCAGCAGCCAAGGACAGGGACTTGGCTACACCTTC. V and J are TRBV3-1 (or the pseudogene TRBV3-2) and TRBJ1-2, with 7 positions matching TRBD1. This CDR3 has 13 residues. Germline V lookup: CDR1 LGHDT, CDR2 YNNKEL (reference sequence). V was pared by 1 base and J by 7 bases, with 3 bases of the junction left unmatched.